This T cell receptor beta chain was recorded in a study of regulatory T cells in long-lasting Graves disease. Study-wide results and caveats: Small numbers of samples may have cut accuracy. The number of shared public clonotypes was higher in persistent patients (about 2,700) than new patients (approximately 1,000). When disease was persistent, TRBV28, TRBJ1-2 and TRBJ2-5 were the favored segments.

The V and J ends lost 4 bases and 2 bases, in that order; junction bases with no gene match: 7. Germline values: CDR1 LGHNA, CDR2 YNFKEQ. This CDR3 spans 15 amino acids. Researchers made TCR beta libraries by using iRepertoire HTBI primers and running Arm-PCR on CDR3 regions. Each CDR3 protein is one row after TCRdb ran MiXCR on the multiplex PCR reads. The sample records hundreds of thousands of distinct CDR3 sequences, less than 25% being singletons. The sample's time point: persistent/refractory GD, antithyroid drugs over 5 years with positive TRAb. The authors made the TCR library using RNA they extracted from PBMCs. As concerns this clonotype: The target antigen is unknown.

The receptor was derived from a female donor with Graves disease. V is TRBV4-2 and J is TRBJ1-1; 7 bases line up with TRBD1. The source material was peripheral blood mononuclear cells (PBMCs), sampled when the disease was refractory, from a patient treated with antithyroid drugs. The CDR3 nucleotides are TGTGCCAGCAGCCCAATGACAGGGAGTAACACTGAAGCTTTCTTT. This codes for CASSPMTGSNTEAFF.